The clone carrying this T cell receptor beta chain showed up many times. Trimming shortened V by 11 bases and J by 6 bases, and 13 bases separated the two germline ends. CDR3 length: 12 residues. Germline assignment: CDR1 MNHEY and CDR2 SVGEGT. This entry is derived from a study of response to subunit inactivated influenza vaccine. TCRdb ran MiXCR on the RT-PCR reads and lists one entry per CDR3 protein. The sample shows around 600,000 distinct CDR3 sequences, about 10% of them seen only once. This sample also appeared in a second study, on T cells expressing NK-cell markers. Turning to that study: TCR beta libraries carry UMIs added by 5'RACE template switching.

Sequenced material: PBMCs from blood, taken on the day of vaccination. The source is a man aged 50 to 59 who received an inactivated influenza vaccine. The chain carries TRBV6-2 or TRBV6-3 and TRBJ2-2; the D gene is possibly TRBD2 (6 bases). This CDR3 reads CAARPGAGELFF. DNA of the CDR3: TGTGCCGCCAGACCGGGGGCCGGGGAGCTGTTTTTT.